The sequence of this TCR beta chain was determined in a study of T cells after posttransplantation cyclophosphamide. CDR1 MGHRA and CDR2 YSYEKL come from the germline V gene. This CDR3 comprises 14 residues. V was shortened by 3 bases and J by 7 bases, with 13 bases between the two germline ends. The repertoire was sequenced with immunoSEQ multiplex PCR; TCRdb's copy has only in-frame clones and lacks some. The repertoire holds 15,000 to 20,000 clones, more than 75% seen once, with just over 3.5% in the top ten. The study, taken as a whole, reports: Skin or GI-infiltrating T cells shared few TRB sequences with blood. Donor-recipient repertoire similarity was low at 1-2 months, rising over year one. Recipient CMV seropositivity and CMV reactivation strongly tracked TRB clonality.

Remarks on this clone: As yet, its antigen is unknown.

Methotrexate plus calcineurin inhibitor accompanied controls' myeloablative marrow transplants; sampling was 1 year later. This sequence originates from a male patient between 45 and 60 years old who received an allogeneic stem cell transplant from an unrelated donor, was CMV-positive, and had chronic GVHD only. Certain T cells may be donor cells from the graft. Sequenced material: PBMCs, taken after an allogeneic stem cell transplant with a calcineurin inhibitor and methotrexate. V and J are TRBV4-1 and TRBJ2-1, with D maybe TRBD1 (6 bases). CDR3 in amino acids: CASSHAKQGNEQFF. The CDR3 nucleotides are TGCGCCAGCAGCCATGCTAAACAGGGTAATGAGCAGTTCTTC.